This T cell receptor (beta chain) was observed in a study of T cell responses to AZD1222 COVID-19 vaccine. Study-level points and caveats: Females outnumbered males among donors, who were mostly white British; clonal diversity was possibly underestimated. CD4 TCRs associated with vaccination spanned spike, dominating at 160-218 and 743-854.

In the case of this clone: Its antigen is unidentified.

The repertoire was sequenced with immunoSEQ multiplex PCR; TCRdb's copy has only in-frame clones and lacks some. Of 160,000 or so clones listed, 75% to 90% are singletons. The sequences come from peripheral blood, collected 28 days after the second dose of the MenACWY control vaccine. The receptor's source is an adult who received the MenACWY meningococcal vaccine as a control.

The CDR3 sequence is CASSLEDRDGYTF. The DNA for the CDR3 is TGTGCCAGCAGCTTGGAGGACAGGGATGGCTACACCTTC. The chain links TRBV5-6 to TRBJ1-2, with TRBD1 matching over 8 bases. The CDR3 loop spans 13 amino acids. Per germline, CDR1 SGHDT and CDR2 YYEEEE. The ends lost 0 bases at V and 6 bases at J; junction bases unmatched: 1. Variable domain in full (rest from reference TRBV5-6 and TRBJ1-2): DAGVTQSPTHLIKTRGQQVTLRCSPKSGHDTVSWYQQALGQGPQFIFQYYEEEERQRGNFPDRFSGHQFPNYSSELNVNALLLGDSALYLCASSLEDRDGYTFGSGTRLTVV.